This TCR beta chain was observed in a study of Ad26.COV2.S vaccination and SARS-CoV-2 variants. Profiling relied on immunoSEQ multiplex PCR, and the TCRdb table lists in-frame clones only, not all of them. The repertoire holds about 350,000 clones, with about nine tenths as singletons. Noted treatment: some 20 received Ad26.COV2.S at low or high dose, single or two shots; about 5 received placebo; per-sample allocation not given. The samples date from day 63 after the first vaccine or placebo injection. Per the germline V gene, CDR1 is MNHEY and CDR2 is SVGEGT. The CDR3 is made up of 14 amino acids. Trimming took 6 bases from V and 7 from J, leaving 16 bases between them.

This TCR came from a person aged 18-65 years who received the Ad26.COV2.S COVID-19 vaccine or a placebo. The V gene is TRBV6-2 or TRBV6-3, the J gene TRBJ1-5; D possibly corresponds to TRBD1 (5 bases). The specimen was peripheral blood, collected in a trial of Ad26.COV2.S vaccine versus placebo. CDR3 residues: CASSLGRGGQPQHF. The CDR3 region has the DNA TGTGCCAGCAGCTTGGGACGGGGCGGGCAGCCCCAGCATTTT.